In its sample, the clone carrying this T cell receptor beta chain was seen a few times. What it binds is unknown. A sample-barcoded 5' primer and a J-beta primer mix were used in a second PCR of roughly 7 to 11 cycles. MiXCR was run by TCRdb on the 5' RACE reads, yielding one entry per CDR3 protein. The sample contains about 970,000 distinct CDR3 sequences, roughly 51% of which appear only once. The record originates from a study of blood T cells in healthy people across ages. Isolated per sample were at least 6 million PBMCs. The CDR3 consists of 13 residues. Germline V gene data show CDR1 as SQVTM and CDR2 as ANQGSEA. Trimming removed 4 bases at V and 4 bases at J, with 14 bases between. Overall study results and limits: Since the PBMCs were unsorted, naive and antigen-experienced cells could not be conclusively compared. When set beside aged donors, long-lived donors presented more naive CD4+ cells and higher diversity. The study regarded diversity estimates from one million T cells as underestimates.

Specimen: blood. The receptor was isolated from a woman between 55 and 75 years old in good health. The chain recombines TRBV29-1 with TRBJ2-7, with TRBD2 as a possible D gene (5 bases). The CDR3, as DNA: TGCAGCGTTGGGGGTAGCGAGACTTACGAGCAGTACTTC. The encoded protein is CSVGGSETYEQYF.